The T cell receptor beta chain described here comes from a study of radiation and T cells in renal cell carcinoma. The treatment denotes: treatment-naive control, cytoreductive nephrectomy. The patient's renal cell carcinoma had clear cell pathology. Sequenced control tumors were from about a dozen males and several females, median age around 61. The protocol was immunoSEQ multiplex PCR, while the TCRdb copy is restricted to in-frame clones and leaves out a portion. The profile shows about 10,000 clones, roughly 60% of them singletons. This clone rates as medium-sized (0.01 to 0.1%). Its specificity is unknown. Study-level points and caveats: Intratumoral heterogeneity was not captured in these approximately 1 g regions. Compared with controls, irradiated tumors had more, larger dominant CDR3 motifs.

The CDR3 totals 16 residues. Germline CDR1 and CDR2: SGHKS and YYEKEE (reference sequence). The ends lost 5 bases at V and 1 base at J; junction bases unmatched: 9. The sequence derives from a man aged 40-49 years with renal cell carcinoma. Sample: tumor tissue, taken from a patient whose treatment was nephrectomy without radiotherapy. V is TRBV5-5 and J is TRBJ2-5; 9 bases are a match to TRBD2. The CDR3 region is CASRIGTSQFQETQYF. CDR3 nucleotides: TGTGCCAGCAGGATAGGGACTAGCCAGTTCCAAGAGACCCAGTACTTC.